This T cell receptor beta chain stems from a study of cytomegalovirus exposure and HLA in healthy donors. V gave up 2 bases and J gave up 6 bases; unmatched junction bases: 7. CDR1 and CDR2 from the germline V gene are SQVTM and ANQGSEA. The CDR3 sequence is 14 residues long. The table lists this clone with a few counts. Antigen: not known. PCR used 60 Vbeta primers and 13 Jbeta primers. Assay: immunoSEQ multiplex PCR; the TCRdb copy retains only in-frame clones and omits some. This table holds about 160,000 clones, around three quarters found once. General study results and limits: A few chains tied to CMV proved CMV antigen-specific in vitro. In an earlier analysis, most TCR beta V segments were productive about 87% or about 30% of the time.

The clonotype originates from a woman aged 35 to 49 in good health and CMV-seronegative. The sample was PBMCs. This chain connects TRBV29-1 to TRBJ2-3; 8 nucleotides agree with TRBD2. CDR3 nucleotides: TGCAGCGTTGAATCCCGGGGGGGCCAGGATACGCAGTATTTT. It is translated as CSVESRGGQDTQYF.